The 5 T cell receptor beta chains reported below all come from one sample, sequenced in a study of blood T cell repertoires in COVID-19 (dated by TCRdb to 2020 to 2021). Libraries were prepared through the immunoSEQ multiplex PCR assay. This is the immuneACCESS table as TCRdb keeps it, with only in-frame sequences that have V and J called. A part of the clones is gone; compared with another copy, unresolved V genes explain less than half, and the rest is unexplained. The sample data list approximately 200,000 clones, and approximately 81% of these were observed just once. Jointly, the top ten make up 18% of the sample. Sequencing input: PBMCs or T cells enriched from blood (not recorded which). The receptors shown here come from a man aged 35 to 55 who had recovered from COVID-19.

This chain joins TRBV19 and TRBJ2-7, with 11 positions matching TRBD2. CDR3 size: 14 residues. CDR1 LNHDA and CDR2 SQIVND come from the germline V gene (reference sequence). V shed 4 bases and J 6 bases; nucleotides not matched to a gene: 5. The CDR3 nucleotides read TGTGCCAGTAGTACGACTAGCGGGATTCTCGAGCAGTACTTC. Translation gives CASSTTSGILEQYF.

The V and J genes are TRBV27 and TRBJ2-1, with TRBD2 matching 9 bases. V lost 6 bases, J lost 5 bases, and 2 bases stayed unmatched. This CDR3 is built from 13 residues. The germline gives CDR1 MNHEY, CDR2 SMNVEV (reference sequence). CDR3 bases: TGTGCCAGCAGAGCTAGCGGGAACAATGAGCAGTTCTTC. Translating gives CASRASGNNEQFF.

The chain couples TRBV28 to TRBJ2-7; D gene unclear. Looked up from germline, CDR1 is MDHEN and CDR2 is SYDVKM. V gave up 4 bases and J gave up 6 bases, with 4 bases separating them. This CDR3 region has 10 residues. CDR3 sequence reads: CASSSREQYF. In nucleotides, the CDR3 is TGTGCCAGCAGTTCCCGCGAGCAGTACTTC. Looking up the rest from reference TRBV28 and TRBJ2-7 gives the full variable domain: DVKVTQSSRYLVKRTGEKVFLECVQDMDHENMFWYRQDPGLGLRLIYFSYDVKMKEKGDIPEGYSVSREKKERFSLILESASTNQTSMYLCASSSREQYFGPGTRLTVT.

The count of this clone is one. The rearrangement uses TRBV2 and TRBJ2-1, with TRBD2 identical over 7 bases. The V segment lost 2 bases and the J segment 3 bases; nucleotides outside the gene matches: 1. Germline assignment: CDR1 SNHLY and CDR2 FYNNEI. This CDR3 comprises 14 residues. CDR3 residues: CASSESGDYNEQFF. The CDR3 DNA follows: TGTGCCAGCAGTGAAAGCGGGGACTACAATGAGCAGTTCTTC.

This clone turned up a few times. V is TRBV27 and J is TRBJ1-3, with D unresolved. This CDR3 has 16 residues. V shed 0 bases and J shed 0 bases, with 9 bases lying between them. Germline assignment: CDR1 MNHEY and CDR2 SMNVEV (reference sequence). CDR3 bases: TGTGCCAGCAGTTTATCTGGGGAGCTCTCTGGAAACACCATATATTTT. This sequence encodes CASSLSGELSGNTIYF.